This entry concerns a single T cell receptor beta chain. The data stem from a study of blood T cell repertoires in COVID-19. Germline-derived CDR1 and CDR2 are LNHDA and SQIVND (reference sequence). CDR3 length equals 13 residues. Trimming stripped 7 bases from V and 6 bases from J, with 13 bases between. Source study methods: Reference gene primer amplification gave estimated nucleated cell counts. Method: immunoSEQ multiplex PCR; TCRdb's copy keeps in-frame clones and lacks some. That table is the source of V, J and clone size, and D and trimming were worked out from the DNA. The data hold some 200,000 clones, with 65% to 85% observed a single time.

The receptor was isolated from a woman under 40 with COVID-19, enrolled during active disease. The sequenced sample consisted of peripheral blood. V is TRBV19 and J is TRBJ2-1, with D possibly TRBD2 on 6 matching bases. CDR3 in amino acids: CASNPPGLNEQFF. The CDR3 bases are TGTGCCAGTAACCCCCCGGGACTCAATGAGCAGTTCTTC.